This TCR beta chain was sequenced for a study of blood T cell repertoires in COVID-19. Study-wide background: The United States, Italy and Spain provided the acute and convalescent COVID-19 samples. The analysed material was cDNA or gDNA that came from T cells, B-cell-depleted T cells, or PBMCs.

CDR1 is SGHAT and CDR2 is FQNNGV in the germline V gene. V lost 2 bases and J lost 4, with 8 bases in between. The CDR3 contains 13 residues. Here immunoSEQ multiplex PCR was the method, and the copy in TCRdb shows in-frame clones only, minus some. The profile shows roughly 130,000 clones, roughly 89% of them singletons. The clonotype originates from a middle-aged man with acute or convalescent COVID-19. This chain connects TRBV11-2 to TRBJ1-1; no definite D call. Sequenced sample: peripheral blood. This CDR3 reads CASSLQVTTEAFF. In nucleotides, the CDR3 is TGTGCCAGCAGCTTACAGGTTACCACTGAAGCTTTCTTT.